Listed below are T cell receptor beta chains from one sample, sequenced in a study of Graves' ophthalmopathy and Graves' hyperthyroidism. Via MiXCR, TCRdb re-called the multiplex PCR reads, giving one row per CDR3 protein. The profile covers 200,000 to 250,000 distinct CDR3 sequences, with around 42% appearing a single time and roughly half taken by the ten largest. Sequencing used peripheral blood. These receptors were taken from an adult man with Graves' ophthalmopathy. Both conserved end residues are part of each CDR3.

V: TRBV2
J: TRBJ2-6
CDR3: CATSKAEKGVLTF

V: TRBV7-9
J: TRBJ2-5
CDR3: CASSLGQGMETQYF

V: TRBV28
J: TRBJ2-7
CDR3: CASSPLDQHAYEQYF

V: TRBV4-1
J: TRBJ2-7
CDR3: CASSQETGLVYEQYF

V: TRBV7-9
J: TRBJ1-1
CDR3: CASTLSSSAEAFF

V: TRBV19
J: TRBJ1-2
CDR3: CASNNPGQGIYGYTF

V: TRBV7-2
J: TRBJ2-2
CDR3: CASSPRDYPGELFF

V: TRBV27
J: TRBJ1-1
CDR3: CASSPNGVEAFF

V: TRBV20-1
J: TRBJ1-6
CDR3: CSPLRLDSPLHF

V: TRBV2
J: TRBJ2-7
CDR3: CASSPTPSSYEQYF

V: TRBV29-1
J: TRBJ2-7
CDR3: CSVPWTGTNEQYF

V: TRBV10-3
J: TRBJ1-4
CDR3: CASSSSGGRYEKLFF

V: TRBV2
J: TRBJ2-5
CDR3: CASSPTSGTQTQYF

V: TRBV6-6
J: TRBJ1-5
CDR3: CASSYSTGHTPQPQHF

V: TRBV6-1
J: TRBJ1-1
CDR3: CASNEFFEAFF

V: TRBV2
J: TRBJ1-5
CDR3: CASSEAPGDSNQPQHF

V: TRBV29-1
J: TRBJ2-2
CDR3: CSVERGRGNTGELFF

V: TRBV6-5
J: TRBJ2-7
CDR3: CASRPGRTYEQYF

V: TRBV28
J: TRBJ1-4
CDR3: CASSLGMEWEKLFF

V: TRBV12-3/TRBV12-4
J: TRBJ1-6
CDR3: CASSPQGVDSPLHF

V: TRBV11-2
J: TRBJ2-2
CDR3: CASGPSGNRGTGELFF

V: TRBV11-1
J: TRBJ2-7
CDR3: CASSLALGDNEQYF

V: TRBV5-1
J: TRBJ2-6
CDR3: CASSSKQGAPGANVLTF

V: TRBV7-2
J: TRBJ2-2
CDR3: CASSLMQGQGDLFF

V: TRBV20-1
J: TRBJ2-7
CDR3: CSAGRGAINSYEQYF

V: TRBV9
J: TRBJ2-5
CDR3: CASSLWGFQETQYF

V: TRBV11-2
J: TRBJ2-5
CDR3: CASSLNSGETQYF